A selection of T cell receptor beta chains follows, all from one sample in a study of early T cells in non-severe SARS-CoV-2 infection. TCRdb recomputed calls from the 5' RACE reads with MiXCR, one row per CDR3 protein. This sample has about 66,000 distinct CDR3 sequences, with 20% to 25% found just once. The sample here was whole blood, taken at baseline. The receptor source for this set is an adult who was a healthcare worker with PCR-confirmed SARS-CoV-2 infection or an uninfected control (not recorded which). CDR3s include the opening cysteine and the closing phenylalanine or tryptophan. D genes are given only for firm matches. Rows may omit the clone size; those that give it use once, few, many or a size class.

D gene	J gene	CDR3 length	clone size	V gene	CDR3 DNA	CDR3 protein
NA	TRBJ1-1	13	few	TRBV30	TGTGCCTGGAAGGGGCTGTCGAACACTGAAGCTTTCTTT	CAWKGLSNTEAFF
NA	TRBJ1-1	12	NA	TRBV6-6	TGTGCCAGCAGTCTCAGGGACACTGAAGCTTTCTTT	CASSLRDTEAFF
TRBD2	TRBJ2-1	15	once	TRBV20-1	TGCAGTGCCATTAAACTAGCGGGGGCCAACAATGAGCAGTTCTTC	CSAIKLAGANNEQFF
NA	TRBJ2-7	13	NA	TRBV27	TGTGCCAGCAGTTGGGGCAGTAACTACGAGCAGTACTTC	CASSWGSNYEQYF
NA	TRBJ2-2	14	NA	TRBV6-6	TGTGCCAGCACCATAGGGGCGAGCACCGGGGAGCTGTTTTTT	CASTIGASTGELFF
NA	TRBJ2-5	11	few	TRBV6-2/TRBV6-3	TGTGCCAGCACACAAGGAGAGACCCAGTACTTC	CASTQGETQYF
NA	TRBJ2-1	15	NA	TRBV5-1	TGCGCCAGCAGCTCCTCAGGGGGAGGGTACAATGAGCAGTTCTTC	CASSSSGGGYNEQFF
NA	TRBJ1-2	13	few	TRBV19	TGTGCCAGTAGTCCTAACCCGATTGTTGGCTACACCTTC	CASSPNPIVGYTF
NA	TRBJ2-7	13	few	TRBV20-1	TGCAGTGCTAGAGTCGCCCAAGCCGGCGAGCAGTACTTC	CSARVAQAGEQYF
TRBD1	TRBJ1-4	12	few	TRBV30	TGTGCCTGGAGTGTTCAGGGGGGAAAACTGTTTTTT	CAWSVQGGKLFF
NA	TRBJ2-7	14	few	TRBV6-1	TGTGCCAGCAGTTCCCGGACGCTTCCCTACGAGCAGTACTTC	CASSSRTLPYEQYF
NA	TRBJ1-4	13	few	TRBV14	TGTGCCAGCAGCCAAGCCCCCTGGGAAAAACTGTTTTTT	CASSQAPWEKLFF
NA	TRBJ2-7	12	many	TRBV3-1	TGTGCCAGCAGCCCAGCTAGCGACGAGCAGTACTTC	CASSPASDEQYF
TRBD2	TRBJ2-3	15	NA	TRBV6-2/TRBV6-3	TGTGCCAGCAGTTACTCGAGCGGGGACCCCGATACGCAGTATTTT	CASSYSSGDPDTQYF
NA	TRBJ2-3	16	few	TRBV6-6	TGTGCCAGCAAACCCCGGGGACAAGCTAGCACAGATACGCAGTATTTT	CASKPRGQASTDTQYF
NA	TRBJ2-3	17	NA	TRBV10-2	TGCGCCAGCAGTGAATCTAAGAAGGTAGCGGGCACAGATACGCAGTATTTT	CASSESKKVAGTDTQYF
NA	TRBJ1-3	16	NA	TRBV3-1	TGTGCCAGCAGCCAACAGGTAACAAGCTCTGGAAACACCATATATTTT	CASSQQVTSSGNTIYF
TRBD1	TRBJ1-4	16	NA	TRBV7-9	TGTGCCAGCAGCCCCGGGCCGGGACAGCCAAATGAAAAACTGTTTTTT	CASSPGPGQPNEKLFF
TRBD2	TRBJ2-7	14	NA	TRBV6-2/TRBV6-3	TGTGCCAGCAGGCCAGCTAGCGGATCCTACGAGCAGTACTTC	CASRPASGSYEQYF
NA	TRBJ2-2	16	NA	TRBV6-6	TGTGCCAGCAAGGTGGGACTTTACGCGAACACCGGGGAGCTGTTTTTT	CASKVGLYANTGELFF
NA	TRBJ1-6	14	few	TRBV20-1	TGCAGTGCTAGAGATCTGTACCAAGGATCACCCCTCCACTTT	CSARDLYQGSPLHF
NA	TRBJ1-6	17	NA	TRBV18	TGTGCCAGCTCACCAGGCGCGGCGACTCCGGGCAATTCACCCCTCCACTTT	CASSPGAATPGNSPLHF
TRBD1	TRBJ1-5	16	many	TRBV18	TGTGCCAGCTCACCAACCGGACAGGGAGGCAATCAGCCCCAGCATTTT	CASSPTGQGGNQPQHF
NA	TRBJ1-4	13	NA	TRBV27	TGTGCCAGCCCAAGCAATGAGGGGGAAAAACTGTTTTTT	CASPSNEGEKLFF
NA	TRBJ1-2	13	few	TRBV3-1	TGTGCCAGCAGCCCGCTACAGGGCTATGGCTACACCTTC	CASSPLQGYGYTF
NA	TRBJ1-3	16	few	TRBV7-9	TGTGCCAGCACCCCTTACAGGGTAATTGCTGAAAACACCATATATTTT	CASTPYRVIAENTIYF
NA	TRBJ2-3	13	few	TRBV4-2	TGTGCCAGCAGCCAAGATCTGGATGATACGCAGTATTTT	CASSQDLDDTQYF
NA	TRBJ1-2	15	many	TRBV7-8	TGTGCCAGCAGGCCTGACACGACAACTATCTATGGCTACACCTTC	CASRPDTTTIYGYTF
NA	TRBJ1-4	12	NA	TRBV5-8	TGTGTCAGCAGCACGGGACTTCGTAAACTGTTTTTT	CVSSTGLRKLFF
NA	TRBJ2-1	13	many	TRBV7-6	TGTGCCAGCAGCACGGGACCGGCGAATGAGCAGTTCTTC	CASSTGPANEQFF
NA	TRBJ2-1	16	NA	TRBV2	TGTGCCAGCATGGGCGGAGGGGGCATCTCCTACAATGAGCAGTTCTTC	CASMGGGGISYNEQFF
NA	TRBJ1-2	14	NA	TRBV4-1	TGCGCCAGCAGCCAAGATTCCGGGGCCAGAGGCTACACCTTC	CASSQDSGARGYTF
NA	TRBJ1-2	16	few	TRBV4-1	TGCGCCAGCAGCCAAGAGGCCGGGGGAAGGAGCTATGGCTACACCTTC	CASSQEAGGRSYGYTF
TRBD2	TRBJ2-7	14	NA	TRBV12-3/TRBV12-4	TGTGCCAGCAGTGCTAGCGGGGGCCCCTACGAGCAGTACTTC	CASSASGGPYEQYF
TRBD2	TRBJ2-7	17	few	TRBV6-6	TGTGCCAGCAGTGACGGACTAGCGGGAGCCGCTTTGTACGAGCAGTACTTC	CASSDGLAGAALYEQYF
NA	TRBJ2-1	12	NA	TRBV6-6	TGTGCCAGCCGCCACGGGGAACACGAGCAGTTCTTC	CASRHGEHEQFF
TRBD1	TRBJ2-2	16	NA	TRBV5-1	TGCGCCAGCAGCTTGGAACAGGGGGCGAACGCCGGGGAGCTGTTTTTT	CASSLEQGANAGELFF
NA	TRBJ2-5	13	few	TRBV10-1	TGCGCCAGCAGTGGCGGCGTGGATGAGACCCAGTACTTC	CASSGGVDETQYF
NA	TRBJ2-7	14	few	TRBV12-3/TRBV12-4	TGTGCCAGCAGTTTAGGAGGGAGGTTGAACGAGCAGTACTTC	CASSLGGRLNEQYF
TRBD2	TRBJ2-1	17	NA	TRBV7-7	TGTGCCAGCAGCGAGCTAGCGGGGGGCTTCCCGGGCAATGAGCAGTTCTTC	CASSELAGGFPGNEQFF
TRBD2	TRBJ2-7	13	few	TRBV6-2/TRBV6-3	TGTGCCAGCAACCCAGCGGGAGGGATCGAGCAGTACTTC	CASNPAGGIEQYF
NA	TRBJ2-1	16	few	TRBV7-6	TGTGCCAGCAGCTTAGAAGGGTTAGCGGACTACAATGAGCAGTTCTTC	CASSLEGLADYNEQFF
NA	TRBJ2-3	14	NA	TRBV10-3	TGTGCCATCAGAATAACTGGGGTCCCGGATACGCAGTATTTT	CAIRITGVPDTQYF
NA	TRBJ2-3	14	few	TRBV5-1	TGCGCCAGCAGCTTGGGAGGCGTCGCAGATACGCAGTATTTT	CASSLGGVADTQYF
NA	TRBJ1-1	13	NA	TRBV29-1	TGTAGCGTTACCGGACGGCTGAACACTGAAGCTTTCTTT	CSVTGRLNTEAFF